Included here is one TCR beta chain sequence, with context. As yet, its antigen is unknown. The sample is drawn from a study of cytomegalovirus exposure and HLA in healthy donors. Study-wide results and caveats: The sole available immune exposure information was CMV serostatus. The study flagged about 160 TCR beta chains as cytomegalovirus-associated. An assumption of roughly uniform sequencing depth across donors underlay the presence/absence analyses.

Germline V gene lookup returns CDR1 MNHEY and CDR2 SMNVEV (reference sequence). The V and J ends lost 5 bases and 1 base, in that order; junction bases with no gene match: 5. CDR3 length: 15 residues. Amplification used 60 Vbeta primers and 13 Jbeta primers. TCRdb keeps only in-frame clones here, not all; method: immunoSEQ multiplex PCR. Here the sample spans 150,000 or so clones, 74% being singletons. The sample was PBMCs. The chain is built from TRBV27 and TRBJ2-7; 10 nucleotides agree with TRBD2. This receptor was taken from a male donor in good health and CMV-seronegative. CDR3 DNA sequence: TGTGCCAGCAGTCCGAGCGGGGGGGCTTCCTACGAGCAGTACTTC. Translating it yields CASSPSGGASYEQYF.